Sequencing of this TCR beta chain was carried out in a study of CD8 T cells in Susac syndrome. An input of about 0.5 to 1 ug of RNA was subjected to reverse transcription using random hexamers. MiXCR, run by TCRdb on the immunoSEQ multiplex PCR reads, gives a single entry per CDR3 protein. Of hundreds of thousands of distinct CDR3 sequences listed, 65% to 90% are singletons. This clonotype was seen more than once but under ten times. The receptor's source is a human donor with multiple sclerosis. Sequenced material: CD8+ T cells from PBMCs.

CDR3 coding DNA: TGTGCCAGCAGCCTGCAGCGGGAAAGAAGGTACGAGCAGTACTTC. The encoded protein is CASSLQRERRYEQYF. The V gene is TRBV3-1, the J gene TRBJ2-7, with TRBD2 matching 7 bases. This CDR3 is built from 15 residues. V shed 4 bases, J shed 4 bases, and the junction held 10 bases outside the gene matches. Per germline, CDR1 LGHDT and CDR2 YNNKEL (reference sequence).